Below, 10 T cell receptor beta chains from the same sample are listed, as sequenced in a study of human T cells and chemical hapten exposure. TCRdb fed the 5' RACE reads into MiXCR, producing one record per CDR3 protein. This table has over 95,000 distinct CDR3 sequences, more than 15% appearing once. The template was total RNA from unfractionated whole blood. The receptor set was obtained from a human donor in good health.

This clonotype came up a few times. The chain uses TRBV20-1 and TRBJ2-3, with 12 nucleotides matching TRBD2. The CDR3 spans 15 residues. The germline CDR1 and CDR2 sequences are DFQATT and SNEGSKA (reference sequence). With V trimmed by 7 bases and J by 3 bases, 8 bases remained unmatched. As DNA, the CDR3 is TGCAGTGGGCTGACTAGCGGGAGTCCAACAGATACGCAGTATTTT. It translates to CSGLTSGSPTDTQYF.

This clonotype came up a few times. The chain joins TRBV7-9 to TRBJ1-5; weak D call: TRBD1 (6 bases). The CDR3 has 17 residues. The V gene lost 5 bases and the J gene lost 0 bases, with 17 bases spanning the gap. Germline V gives CDR1 SEHNR, CDR2 FQNEAQ (reference sequence). CDR3 region: CASSTGTDSYSNQPQHF. The DNA for the CDR3 is TGTGCCAGCAGCACAGGGACGGATTCTTATAGCAATCAGCCCCAGCATTTT.

As DNA, the CDR3 is TGTGCCAGCAGCTTTAGCGGGAGGGCCTCCGAGTACGAGCAGTACTTC. It translates to CASSFSGRASEYEQYF. The rearrangement uses TRBV7-8 and TRBJ2-7; TRBD2 agrees at 11 bases. This CDR3 contains 16 residues. Germline trimming cut 3 bases from V and 4 bases from J; bases unmatched to any gene: 8. CDR1 is SGHVS and CDR2 is FQNEAQ in the germline V gene.

This clonotype appeared a few times. This chain connects TRBV6-2 or TRBV6-3 to TRBJ2-6; 8 bases line up with TRBD2. There are 18 residues in the CDR3. J gave up 0 bases and V 2 bases, and 6 bases lay outside the gene matches. The V gene's germline CDR1 is MNHEY and CDR2 SVGEGT. The CDR3 DNA reads as TGTGCCAGCAGTTACGCACTAGCGGCGAGCTCTGGGGCCAACGTCCTGACTTTC. Encoded protein: CASSYALAASSGANVLTF.

This clonotype was seen only a few times. The CDR3 sequence is CASSVTGGQAKNIQYF. The CDR3 DNA sequence: TGCGCCAGCAGCGTGACAGGGGGTCAAGCCAAAAACATTCAGTACTTC. This chain links TRBV5-1 with TRBJ2-4; 9 positions match TRBD1. The CDR3 is 16 amino acids. After removal of 4 bases from V and 0 bases from J, the junction contained 5 bases not matched to a gene. Per the germline V gene, CDR1 is SGHRS and CDR2 is YFSETQ.

The table lists this clonotype with a few counts. This chain links TRBV7-9 with TRBJ1-2, with D tentatively TRBD1 (6 bases). Germline V gene sequence: CDR1 SEHNR, CDR2 FQNEAQ (reference sequence). V shed 1 base and J shed 2 bases, with 8 bases lying between them. The CDR3 spans 14 residues. The CDR3 loop reads CASSLERGNYGYTF. The DNA for the CDR3 is TGTGCCAGCAGCTTAGAAAGGGGGAACTATGGCTACACCTTC. Looking up the rest from reference TRBV7-9 and TRBJ1-2 gives the full variable domain: DTGVSQNPRHKITKRGQNVTFRCDPISEHNRLYWYRQTLGQGPEFLTYFQNEAQLEKSRLLSDRFSAERPKGSFSTLEIQRTEQGDSAMYLCASSLERGNYGYTFGSGTRLTVV.

V gene TRBV29-1 combines with J gene TRBJ2-7; D is undetermined. The CDR3 runs to 13 residues. The V end was cut by 0 bases, the J end by 5 bases, with 11 bases between. CDR1 is SQVTM, CDR2 ANQGSEA, per germline. Written as DNA, the CDR3 is TGCAGCGTTGAAGATATGAACTACAACGAGCAGTACTTC. This encodes CSVEDMNYNEQYF.

The chain combines TRBV11-2 with TRBJ2-1; D perhaps matches TRBD2 (6 bases). Trimming pared 5 bases from V and 0 bases from J, leaving 14 bases between. This CDR3 comprises 16 residues. The germline gives CDR1 SGHAT, CDR2 FQNNGV. For the CDR3, the DNA is TGTGCCAGCAGCCGACCCGCCGGGAGCTCCTACAATGAGCAGTTCTTC. This encodes CASSRPAGSSYNEQFF.

This clonotype was detected a few times. This rearrangement joins TRBV20-1 to TRBJ1-2; the match to TRBD1 covers 7 bases. CDR1 is DFQATT, CDR2 SNEGSKA, per germline (reference sequence). This CDR3 region has 13 residues. Germline trimming cut 1 base from V and 5 bases from J; bases unmatched to any gene: 4. The CDR3 DNA sequence: TGCAGTGCTAGAGGGGACAGTGCTTATGGCTACACCTTC. Its protein is CSARGDSAYGYTF.

This clonotype showed up just a few times. Written as DNA, the CDR3 is TGTGCCAGCAGCTTAAATACAGCGGTTCAAGAGACCCAGTACTTC. Translated: CASSLNTAVQETQYF. The chain joins TRBV7-3 to TRBJ2-5, with D possibly TRBD2 on 5 matching bases. Germline V gives CDR1 SGHTA, CDR2 FQGTGA. This CDR3 comprises 15 residues. Trimming cost V 1 base and J 2 bases, with 11 bases left between them.